This T cell receptor beta chain was observed in a study of response to subunit inactivated influenza vaccine. This clonotype appeared a few times. TCRdb re-called the RT-PCR reads with MiXCR, one entry per CDR3 protein. The sample has around 520,000 distinct CDR3 sequences, 25% seen once. Germline values: CDR1 MNHEY, CDR2 SVGAGI. The V gene lost 0 bases and the J gene lost 0 bases, with 15 bases spanning the gap. The CDR3 is made up of 17 amino acids. The V call is TRBV6-5, the J call TRBJ2-7; perhaps TRBD2 as D (5 bases). Material: CD4+ T cells sorted from PBMCs, obtained more than 4 days after vaccination. This TCR derives from a man aged 45-65 years who received an inactivated influenza vaccine. CDR3 DNA: TGTGCCAGCAGTTACTCCGTAACTACTAGGAGCTCCTACGAGCAGTACTTC. Residues: CASSYSVTTRSSYEQYF.